The 7 T cell receptor beta chains below come from one sample, sequenced in a study of shared clonotypes between healthy human individuals. Profiling relied on immunoSEQ multiplex PCR, and the TCRdb table lists in-frame clones only, not all of them. The table includes about 490,000 clones, around 73% detected once. Sequenced sample: PBMCs. All receptors derive from a woman between 40 and 50 years old in good health. Some clones in this sample may be carry-over from other donors' samples.

This clone has a handful of counts. V is TRBV9 and J is TRBJ2-7; TRBD1 is a possible D gene (7 bases). CDR1 SGDLS and CDR2 YYNGEE come from the germline V gene. Between the trimmed V and J ends, which lost 4 bases and 4 bases, there was a span of 15 bases. The CDR3 extends over 14 amino acids. The CDR3 region has the DNA TGTGCCAGCAGCTCTCAGGGGGGCGATTACGAGCAGTACTTC. Translation gives CASSSQGGDYEQYF.

The chain uses TRBV10-2 and TRBJ2-7; TRBD2 is a possible D gene (6 bases). The CDR3 consists of 12 residues. V lost 0 bases to trimming and J lost 9 bases, with 9 bases between them. Per the germline V gene, CDR1 is WSHSY and CDR2 is SAAADI. The CDR3 sequence: CASSESGLGQYF. In DNA, the CDR3 is TGCGCCAGCAGTGAGTCGGGACTCGGGCAGTACTTC.

The chain uses TRBV4-1 and TRBJ1-4, with a tentative D call TRBD1 (6 bases). Per germline, CDR1 MGHRA and CDR2 YSYEKL. The CDR3 consists of 16 residues. The germline V and J ends were trimmed by 1 base and 0 bases, with 9 bases remaining between them. The CDR3 reads CASSQGGASTNEKLFF. DNA of the CDR3: TGCGCCAGCAGCCAAGGGGGGGCCTCAACTAATGAAAAACTGTTTTTT.

Concerning this clone: A read error is the likely source, as a far larger clone sits one nucleotide away. The V and J genes are TRBV25-1 and TRBJ2-7, with a weak D call TRBD1 (6 bases). Trimming took 3 bases from V and 4 from J, leaving 13 bases between them. The V gene's germline CDR1 is MGHDK and CDR2 SYGVNS. The CDR3 is 14 amino acids. The CDR3 bases are TGTGCCAGCAGTGACCGGGGCAGGGGTTACGAGCAGTACTTC. Its translation: CASSDRGRGYEQYF.

This sequence joins TRBV10-3 and TRBJ2-5; TRBD2 might be the D (7 bases). Germline CDR1 is ENHRY and CDR2 is SYGVKD. The CDR3 length is 15 residues. Trimming removed 7 bases from V and 1 base from J, with 16 bases in between. The CDR3 DNA follows: TGTGCCATCACCGAGGGGGGAGGGCCCCAAGAGACCCAGTACTTC. This encodes CAITEGGGPQETQYF.

This clone was seen repeatedly, ten times or more. The chain links TRBV7-9 to TRBJ1-1, with D unresolved. Germline loops: CDR1 SEHNR, CDR2 FQNEAQ (reference sequence). V was clipped by 5 bases and J by 2 bases, with 15 bases between them. The CDR3 has 15 amino acids. In DNA form, the CDR3 reads TGTGCCAGCAGCCGCGGTTCTGGTCTTAACACTGAAGCTTTCTTT. This translates into CASSRGSGLNTEAFF.

This clone occurred a few times. The rearrangement links TRBV9 to TRBJ2-1, with D perhaps matching TRBD1 (6 bases). Between the trimmed V and J ends, which lost 4 bases and 8 bases, there was a span of 22 bases. CDR1 is SGDLS, CDR2 YYNGEE, per germline. This CDR3 is built from 16 residues. CDR3 DNA: TGTGCCAGCAGCCCAGGGGAGCTGGGCTGGGTCGATGAGCAGTTCTTC. It specifies CASSPGELGWVDEQFF.